Given below is one TCR beta chain in context. This sample includes further DNA sequences coding for the same CDR3. How the authors handled the data: Reference gene primer amplification in the assay estimated nucleated cell counts. Assay used: immunoSEQ multiplex PCR; TCRdb lists only in-frame clones, some missing. D and trimming were read from the DNA, whereas the V and J calls and clone size are those reported in that table. The sample lists fewer than 15,000 clones, around 90% occurring once. The sample belongs to a study of blood T cell repertoires in COVID-19. Turning to the study itself: Researchers got acute and convalescent COVID-19 samples from the United States, Italy and Spain. From T cells, B-cell-depleted T cells, or PBMCs came the material, which was cDNA or gDNA.

Germline V gene lookup returns CDR1 SGHRS and CDR2 YFSETQ. V gave up 0 bases and J gave up 3 bases; unmatched junction bases: 6. The CDR3 length is 16 residues. The clonotype comes from a woman in her 70s with active COVID-19. The sample consisted of peripheral blood. The J gene is TRBJ2-7, the V gene TRBV5-1, with TRBD2 identical over 10 bases. This CDR3 is CASSLEPGLASYEQYF. CDR3 coding DNA: TGCGCCAGCAGCTTGGAACCGGGACTAGCGAGCTACGAGCAGTACTTC.